This T cell receptor beta chain was found in a study of human T cells and chemical hapten exposure. Study overall: How much TCR each sample yielded varied, mostly because pooled library volumes differed slightly. Findings and caveats of the study: Sensitizing to DPC left TCRs with a frequency above 1 in 1000 unaltered.

Individual cDNA molecules in this library carried unique molecular identifiers. In the source study's methods: There were a median of around 97,000 TCRs per sample, with a range from about 20,000 to 700,000. TCRdb independently ran MiXCR on the RACE reads; one entry per CDR3 protein. It is TCRdb's table, rather than the study itself, that gives the V and J calls and clone size. The sample shows some 77,000 distinct CDR3 sequences, about 8.6% of them seen only once. J was trimmed by 5 bases and V by 6 bases; bases with no gene match: 13. Germline V lookup: CDR1 MNHEY, CDR2 SVGAGI. The CDR3 is made up of 16 amino acids. Time point defined: healthy volunteer bleed at 6 weeks. From whole blood left unfractionated, total RNA was extracted. The table lists this clonotype with many counts. Its specificity is unknown.

Source material: whole blood. The chain links TRBV6-5 to TRBJ1-1, with TRBD1 matching 9 bases. The TCR originated in a female donor in good health. Some clones in this sample may be carry-over from other donors' samples. CDR3 nucleotides: TGTGCCAGCAGCAAAATACAGGGGGCGGGGTTGACTGAAGCTTTCTTT. Its protein is CASSKIQGAGLTEAFF.